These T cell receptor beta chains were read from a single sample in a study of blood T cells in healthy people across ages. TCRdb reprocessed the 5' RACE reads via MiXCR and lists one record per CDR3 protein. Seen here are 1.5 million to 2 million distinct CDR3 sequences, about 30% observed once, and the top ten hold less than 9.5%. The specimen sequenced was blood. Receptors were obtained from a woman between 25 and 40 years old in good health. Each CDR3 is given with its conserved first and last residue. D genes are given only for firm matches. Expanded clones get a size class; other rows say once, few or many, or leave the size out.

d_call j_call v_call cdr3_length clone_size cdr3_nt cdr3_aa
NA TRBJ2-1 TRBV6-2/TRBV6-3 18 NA TGTGCCAGCAGACCAAACACCCTGAGGGGGAGTAACTACAATGAGCAGTTCTTC CASRPNTLRGSNYNEQFF
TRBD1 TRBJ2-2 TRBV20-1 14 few TGCAGTGCTCTCAGACAGGGCGGCACCGGGGAGCTGTTTTTT CSALRQGGTGELFF
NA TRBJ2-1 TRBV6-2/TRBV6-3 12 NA TGTGCCAGCAGCGCAGTGGCGGGAGAGCAGTTCTTC CASSAVAGEQFF
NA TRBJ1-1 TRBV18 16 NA TGTGCCAGCTCCCCCCCGGGGGGGACAATTAACACTGAAGCTTTCTTT CASSPPGGTINTEAFF
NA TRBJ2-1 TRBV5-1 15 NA TGCGCCAGCAGCTTCCCCGGGACGGACAACAATGAGCAGTTCTTC CASSFPGTDNNEQFF
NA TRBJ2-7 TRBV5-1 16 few TGCGCCAGCAGTTCGGGACGGACTACTTGGGCTAGCGAGCAGTACTTC CASSSGRTTWASEQYF
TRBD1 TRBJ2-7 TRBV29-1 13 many TGCAGCGTGCTCAACAGGGGGTCGTTGGAGCAGTACTTC CSVLNRGSLEQYF
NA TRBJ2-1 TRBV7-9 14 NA TGTGCCAGCAGCTGGGAACTGAGGGTAGAAGAGCAGTTCTTC CASSWELRVEEQFF
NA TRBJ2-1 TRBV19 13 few TGTGCCAGTATGAGGAGGGGGGCAAATGAGCAGTTCTTC CASMRRGANEQFF
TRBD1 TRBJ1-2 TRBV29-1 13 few TGCAGCTCCCGGACAGGGGCCAGCTATGGCTACACCTTC CSSRTGASYGYTF
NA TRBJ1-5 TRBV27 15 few TGTGCCAGCAGTTTTCTCCGAGACAAGTATAATCCCCAGCATTTT CASSFLRDKYNPQHF
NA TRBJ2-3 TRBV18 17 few TGTGCCAGCTCACCCGGAGGCAGAAGCGGCTACACAGATACGCAGTATTTT CASSPGGRSGYTDTQYF
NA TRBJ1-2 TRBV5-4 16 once TGTGCCAGCAGCAAGGGAGGGCATTTCTTTAACTATGGCTACACCTTC CASSKGGHFFNYGYTF
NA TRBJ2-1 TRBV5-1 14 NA TGCGCCAGCGAAGAACTGCCCGCCTACAATGAGCAGTTCTTC CASEELPAYNEQFF
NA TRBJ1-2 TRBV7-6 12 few TGTGCCACCGACAAGGTTTCCTATGGCTACACCTTC CATDKVSYGYTF
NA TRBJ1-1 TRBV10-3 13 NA TGTGCCATCGGGGGGGCCCCGAACGCTGAAGCTTTCTTT CAIGGAPNAEAFF
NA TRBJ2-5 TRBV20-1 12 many TGCAGTGCTAGAGAAATCCAAGAGACCCAGTACTTC CSAREIQETQYF
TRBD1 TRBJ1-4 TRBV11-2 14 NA TGTGCCAGCACCCCGGGACAGGGTCGTGAAAAACTGTTTTTT CASTPGQGREKLFF
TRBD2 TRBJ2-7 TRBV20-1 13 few TGCAGTGCTAGGCTAGCGGGAGACCACGAGCAGTACTTC CSARLAGDHEQYF
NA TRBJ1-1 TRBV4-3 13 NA TGCGCCAGCAGCCAATTGCAGAACACTGAAGCTTTCTTT CASSQLQNTEAFF
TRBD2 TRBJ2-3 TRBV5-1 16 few TGCGCCAGCACCCCGGGAGCGGGGGGTTTCACAGATACGCAGTATTTT CASTPGAGGFTDTQYF
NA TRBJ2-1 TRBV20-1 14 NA TGCAGTGCTAGATGGTCACCTTCCTACAATGAGCAGTTCTTC CSARWSPSYNEQFF
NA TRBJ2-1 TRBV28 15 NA TGTGCCAGCAGTTTTGATCGGCCAGGGTACGAGACCCAGTTCTTC CASSFDRPGYETQFF
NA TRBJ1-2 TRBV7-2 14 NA TGTGCCAGCAGCGCCGCCCCGGGAATAGATGGCTACACCTTC CASSAAPGIDGYTF
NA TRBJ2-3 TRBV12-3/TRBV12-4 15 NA TGTGCCAGCAGTTATAAGCGAACTAGCACAGATACGCAGTATTTT CASSYKRTSTDTQYF
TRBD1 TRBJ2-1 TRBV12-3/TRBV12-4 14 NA TGTGCCATCGGGCCTCGGGACAGGGTAGGTGAGCAGTTCTTC CAIGPRDRVGEQFF
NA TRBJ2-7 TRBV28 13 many TGTGCCAGCAGAAGGAGGGGGGCATACGAGCAGTACTTC CASRRRGAYEQYF
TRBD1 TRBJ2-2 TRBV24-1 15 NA TGTGCCACCAGTGACCCCGGGACAGAGCCCGGGGAGCTGTTTTTT CATSDPGTEPGELFF
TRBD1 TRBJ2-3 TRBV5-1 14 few TGCGCCAGCAGCTTTCCAGGGGGTAGCGATACGCAGTATTTT CASSFPGGSDTQYF
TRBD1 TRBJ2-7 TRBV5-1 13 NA TGCGCCAGCAACTCCGGACAGGGCCACGAGCAGTACTTC CASNSGQGHEQYF
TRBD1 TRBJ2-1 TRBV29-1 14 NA TGCAGCGTCCATCCGGGACAGTTCGTAGAGACCCAGTTCTTC CSVHPGQFVETQFF
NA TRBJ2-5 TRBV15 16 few TGTGCCACCAGCAGAGACTTCTACACAGAGGAGGAGACCCAGTACTTC CATSRDFYTEEETQYF
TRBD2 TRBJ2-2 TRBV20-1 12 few TGCAGTGCAGAGCGGGAGACGTGGGAGCTGTTTTTT CSAERETWELFF
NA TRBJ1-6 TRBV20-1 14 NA TGCAGTGCTAGAGAAGGGAGGAGGGATTCACCCCTCCACTTT CSAREGRRDSPLHF
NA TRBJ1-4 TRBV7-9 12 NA TGTGCCAGCAGCCCTGACGAGGGAAAACTGTTTTTT CASSPDEGKLFF
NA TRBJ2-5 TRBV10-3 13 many TGTGCCATCAGTGAGGGTCCTAGGGAGACCCAGTACTTC CAISEGPRETQYF
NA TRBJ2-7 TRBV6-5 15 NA TGTGCCAGCAGTTACTCGAGGACACCCACCTACGAGCAGTACTTC CASSYSRTPTYEQYF
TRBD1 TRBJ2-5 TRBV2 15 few TGTGCCAGCAGGCTCCCCGGACAGGGGACCCTCGAGCGGTACTTC CASRLPGQGTLERYF
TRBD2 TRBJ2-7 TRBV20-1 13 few TGCAGTGCTTTACTAGCGGGTCCCTACGAGCAGTACTTC CSALLAGPYEQYF
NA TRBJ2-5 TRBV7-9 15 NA TGTGCCAGCAGTCCCTTGGGGGGTTCCCAAGAGACCCAGTACTTC CASSPLGGSQETQYF